The 28 T cell receptor beta chains in this list originate from one sample, sequenced in a study of blood T cells in healthy people across ages. A second PCR of roughly 6 to 12 cycles used a sample-barcoded 5' primer and a J-beta primer mix. TCRdb ran MiXCR on the 5' RACE reads and lists one entry per CDR3 protein. Counted here are under 850,000 distinct CDR3 sequences, about 34% occurring once; the ten biggest clones make up roughly 13%. What was sequenced was blood. These TCRs come from a man younger than 35 in good health.

Ten or more counts support this clonotype. The V and J genes are TRBV12-3 or TRBV12-4 and TRBJ1-2, with 9 bases identical to TRBD1. This CDR3 has 14 amino acids. The V and J ends lost 11 bases and 3 bases, in that order; junction bases with no gene match: 10. The CDR3 spells CASTGTGSDYGYTF. DNA for the CDR3: TGTGCCTCCACCGGGACAGGGTCTGACTATGGCTACACCTTC.

This clonotype was observed a single time. This clone may be a read error of a much larger clone one base away. The V gene is TRBV6-6, the J gene TRBJ2-7; 8 bases align to TRBD1. The CDR3 runs to 13 residues. Germline V lookup: CDR1 MNHNY, CDR2 SVGAGI (reference sequence). V lost 5 bases, J lost 7 bases, and 7 bases stayed unmatched. This CDR3 reads CASSGDRTREQYF. The CDR3 coding sequence is TGTGCCAGCAGTGGGGACAGGACAAGGGAGCAGTACTTC.

A note on this clonotype: Mismatch with germline at one junction end may stem from a read error. This chain uses TRBV9 with TRBJ2-3; 7 bases match TRBD2. The CDR3 is made up of 14 amino acids. CDR1 and CDR2 from the germline V gene are SGDLS and YYNGEE. CDR3 loop: CVSRPGGSTDTQYF. CDR3 nucleotides: TGTGTCAGCAGACCCGGGGGGAGCACAGATACGCAGTATTTT.

The V gene is TRBV12-3 or TRBV12-4, the J gene TRBJ2-1, with a tentative D call TRBD1 (6 bases). The CDR3 extends over 14 amino acids. Trimming shortened V by 7 bases and J by 4 bases, and 14 bases separated the two germline ends. CDR3 protein: CASTDRRLYNEQFF. CDR3 DNA: TGTGCCAGCACCGACAGGAGACTATACAATGAGCAGTTCTTC.

The DNA of the CDR3 is TGTGCCAGCAGGGACCGGAACTCCTACGAGCAGTACTTC. Residues: CASRDRNSYEQYF. V is TRBV25-1 and J is TRBJ2-5, with unresolved D. The DNA matches TRBJ2-7 better at its end, which makes the J call doubtful. From germline, CDR1 is MGHDK and CDR2 SYGVNS. The CDR3 has 13 residues.

With respect to this clonotype: One junction end disagrees with the germline gene, perhaps due to a read error. V usage is TRBV7-9 and J usage is TRBJ2-1; D possibly corresponds to TRBD1 (5 bases). There are 14 residues in the CDR3. Germline V gives CDR1 SEHNR, CDR2 FQNEAQ (reference sequence). This CDR3 is CASCLAGSYNGQFF. The CDR3 bases are TGTGCCAGCTGCTTGGCAGGGTCCTACAATGGGCAGTTCTTC.

Worth noting for this clonotype: A junction end diverges from the germline sequence, so it may reflect a read error. The CDR3 DNA is TGTGCCAGCAGTGGGGGTAATAGGGGGGCAGTCTTT. Translation gives CASSGGNRGAVF. This rearrangement joins TRBV25-1 to TRBJ1-1; possibly TRBD1 for D (6 bases). There are 12 residues in the CDR3. CDR1 MGHDK and CDR2 SYGVNS come from the germline V gene.

This clonotype was detected only once. A much larger clone lies a single base off, so this may be a read error. This sequence joins TRBV6-2 or TRBV6-3 and TRBJ1-2, with a tentative D call TRBD1 (5 bases). There are 14 residues in the CDR3. Looked up from germline, CDR1 is MNHEY and CDR2 is SVGEGT. The V end lost 6 bases, the J end lost 3 bases, and 14 bases lay between the germline ends. The chain's CDR3 is CASSRGEGYYGYTF. CDR3 sequence (DNA): TGTGCCAGCAGCCGAGGGGAGGGGTACTATGGCTACACCTTC.

The sample holds a few counts of this clonotype. The genes are TRBV15 and TRBJ2-1; D may be TRBD2 (6 bases). This CDR3 has 17 residues. Germline V gene data show CDR1 as LNHNV and CDR2 as YYDKDF (reference sequence). V was cut by 5 bases and J by 3 bases, with 20 bases left in between. The DNA for the CDR3 is TGTGCCACCAGCCCCCCCGGTGGGCGGGGAAACTACAATGAGCAGTTCTTC. Its protein product is CATSPPGGRGNYNEQFF.

V gene TRBV29-1 combines with J gene TRBJ2-5; 10 bases agree with TRBD1. Trimming at V came to 8 bases and at J to 3 bases, leaving 9 bases not matched to a gene. The germline gives CDR1 SQVTM, CDR2 ANQGSEA. CDR3 size: 14 residues. This CDR3 reads CSSRRGTGEETQYF. For the CDR3, the DNA is TGCAGCTCCCGGAGGGGGACAGGGGAAGAGACCCAGTACTTC.

This clonotype was counted at least ten times. The chain links TRBV4-3 to TRBJ2-1, with 10 bases that match TRBD2. This CDR3 has 16 amino acids. Germline trimming cut 0 bases from V and 3 bases from J; bases unmatched to any gene: 2. Germline CDR1 reads LGHNA; CDR2 reads YSLEER. CDR3 protein: CASSQELAGFYNEQFF. The CDR3, as DNA: TGCGCCAGCAGCCAAGAACTAGCGGGGTTCTACAATGAGCAGTTCTTC.

The chain joins TRBV9 to TRBJ2-5; 7 bases are a match to TRBD1. The V segment lost 2 bases and the J segment 3 bases; nucleotides outside the gene matches: 13. Germline V gene lookup returns CDR1 SGDLS and CDR2 YYNGEE. This CDR3 spans 17 amino acids. Written as DNA, the CDR3 is TGTGCCAGCAGCGTTGGCAGGGGGAGCAGAACAGAAGAGACCCAGTACTTC. It yields the protein CASSVGRGSRTEETQYF.

The chain links TRBV4-2 to TRBJ1-5; D remains ambiguous. From germline, CDR1 is LGHNA and CDR2 YNFKEQ. The germline V and J ends were trimmed by 5 bases and 3 bases, with 14 bases remaining between them. The CDR3 loop spans 15 amino acids. CDR3 bases: TGTGCCAGCAGCGGGAGTACGGAGTACAATCAGCCCCAGCATTTT. Encoded protein: CASSGSTEYNQPQHF.

The chain joins TRBV20-1 to TRBJ2-4; D is uncertain. CDR3 length: 15 residues. V lost 2 bases to trimming and J lost 0 bases, with 11 bases between them. The germline gives CDR1 DFQATT, CDR2 SNEGSKA (reference sequence). This CDR3 is CSARSPTLAKNIQYF. The CDR3, as DNA: TGCAGTGCTAGATCCCCGACGTTAGCCAAAAACATTCAGTACTTC.

A single count supports this clonotype. V gene TRBV4-3 combines with J gene TRBJ2-3, with a possible D match to TRBD1 (6 bases). The V gene lost 4 bases and the J gene lost 4 bases, with 21 bases spanning the gap. The germline V gene encodes CDR1 LGHNA and CDR2 YSLEER. This CDR3 has 17 residues. The CDR3 region is CASSLLVGASSPDTQYF. The CDR3 DNA is TGCGCCAGCAGCCTTCTGGTGGGGGCTTCATCCCCAGATACGCAGTATTTT.

CDR3 residues: CASSSLGWDSNYGYTF. The CDR3 DNA is TGTGCCAGCAGCAGCCTCGGGTGGGACAGCAACTATGGCTACACCTTC. This sequence joins TRBV4-2 and TRBJ1-2, with 7 bases matching TRBD1. CDR3 size: 16 residues. Unmatched junction bases numbered 11, after V lost 5 bases and J lost 2 bases. Germline assignment: CDR1 LGHNA and CDR2 YNFKEQ.

In this sample, this clonotype turned up a few times. The chain is built from TRBV10-2 and TRBJ1-5; D unclear. V was cut by 7 bases and J by 1 base, with 14 bases left in between. CDR3 length: 15 residues. The germline gives CDR1 WSHSY, CDR2 SAAADI. CDR3 region: CASTPEPRSNQPQHF. The CDR3, as DNA: TGCGCCAGCACCCCGGAGCCTAGGAGCAATCAGCCCCAGCATTTT.

The chain uses TRBV6-2 or TRBV6-3 and TRBJ1-1, with a tentative D call TRBD1 (5 bases). The germline gives CDR1 MNHEY, CDR2 SVGEGT. Trimming took 8 bases from V and 8 from J, leaving 18 bases between them. This CDR3 has 13 residues. As DNA, the CDR3 is TGTGCCAGCGTGGGGGGGGTTGAAGTGGAAGCTTTCTTT. Its translation is CASVGGVEVEAFF.

This clonotype was detected once. This may stem from a read error, because a much larger clone lies one nucleotide away. The gene calls are TRBV12-3 or TRBV12-4 and TRBJ2-3; no reliable D call. The CDR3 is made up of 13 amino acids. Here the CDR3 DNA reads TGTGCCAGCAGTGTAGCTAGGTCAGATACGCAGTATTTT. Residues: CASSVARSDTQYF.

There are many counts of this clonotype. The chain links TRBV12-3 or TRBV12-4 to TRBJ1-5, with D possibly being TRBD1 (6 bases). This CDR3 is built from 18 residues. Trimming cost V 5 bases and J 0 bases, with 20 bases left between them. The CDR3 is CASSPPRQDRYSNQPQHF. The CDR3, as DNA: TGTGCCAGCAGTCCTCCCCGACAGGACCGCTATAGCAATCAGCCCCAGCATTTT.

The rearrangement links TRBV12-3 or TRBV12-4 to TRBJ2-1, with no clear D. This CDR3 is 14 amino acids long. The V gene lost 6 bases and the J gene lost 8 bases, with 17 bases spanning the gap. The CDR3 loop is CASSSLSWHDEQFF. The CDR3 DNA reads TGTGCCAGCAGCTCACTTTCGTGGCACGATGAGCAGTTCTTC.

The rearrangement joins TRBV10-3 to TRBJ2-1; D possibly corresponds to TRBD1 (5 bases). Germline values: CDR1 ENHRY, CDR2 SYGVKD. This CDR3 spans 13 amino acids. V lost 4 bases and J lost 13, with 17 bases in between. The CDR3 region has the DNA TGTGCCATCAGTGCAGGGCTCCAAGAGACCCAGTTCTTC. It translates to CAISAGLQETQFF.

As regards this clonotype: A read error may be the cause here, since a much bigger clone is one base away. The CDR3 DNA sequence: TGTGCCAGCAGCTTAGCATCAGAGTGGAATGAGCAGTACTTC. Translating gives CASSLASEWNEQYF. This sequence joins TRBV7-2 and TRBJ2-1, with unresolved D. Matching the DNA end better, TRBJ2-7 makes the J call doubtful. CDR3 length: 14 residues. Germline V lookup: CDR1 SGHTA, CDR2 FQGNSA.

As concerns this clonotype: A much larger clone differs by one base, so this may be a read error. The chain recombines TRBV27 with TRBJ2-1; no clear D. The germline V gene encodes CDR1 MNHEY and CDR2 SMNVEV (reference sequence). V gave up 6 bases and J gave up 12 bases, with 15 bases separating them. The CDR3 contains 12 residues. The CDR3 spells CASRSTLYGQFF. The CDR3 DNA is TGTGCCAGCAGGTCCACCCTATACGGGCAGTTCTTC.

This chain links TRBV4-1 with TRBJ2-2, with TRBD2 identical over 7 bases. The V gene's germline CDR1 is MGHRA and CDR2 YSYEKL. CDR3 length equals 16 residues. The junction had 7 bases not matched to a gene; V was cut back by 3 bases and J by 3 bases. The CDR3 region has the DNA TGCGCCAGCAGCCAGGACCGGGACTACTACACCGGGGAGCTGTTTTTT. Protein: CASSQDRDYYTGELFF.

In its sample, this clonotype was seen a few times. The chain couples TRBV28 to TRBJ2-1, with D unclear. The length of the CDR3 is 18 residues. Germline-derived CDR1 and CDR2 are MDHEN and SYDVKM. Trimming stripped 3 bases from V and 5 bases from J, with 23 bases between. This CDR3 reads CASSFSVIRVVGDNEQFF. CDR3 bases: TGTGCCAGCAGTTTTTCCGTAATCCGGGTAGTAGGAGACAATGAGCAGTTCTTC.

On this clonotype itself: At one end, the junction sequence differs from germline, possibly due to a read error. J is TRBJ1-2 and V is TRBV12-3 or TRBV12-4, with D hard to call. CDR3 length: 12 amino acids. CDR3 protein: CASGINNDGYTF. In DNA, the CDR3 is TGTGCCAGCGGGATAAATAACGATGGCTACACCTTC.

This clonotype has more than one count but fewer than ten. The chain joins TRBV7-8 to TRBJ1-1; D is possibly TRBD1 (5 bases). The V gene's germline CDR1 is SGHVS and CDR2 FQNEAQ. CDR3 size: 16 residues. Trimming left V 5 bases short and J 1 base short, with 17 bases between. The CDR3 reads CASSLSTDGGNTEAFF. The CDR3 coding sequence is TGTGCCAGCAGCCTCTCTACCGATGGGGGGAACACTGAAGCTTTCTTT.